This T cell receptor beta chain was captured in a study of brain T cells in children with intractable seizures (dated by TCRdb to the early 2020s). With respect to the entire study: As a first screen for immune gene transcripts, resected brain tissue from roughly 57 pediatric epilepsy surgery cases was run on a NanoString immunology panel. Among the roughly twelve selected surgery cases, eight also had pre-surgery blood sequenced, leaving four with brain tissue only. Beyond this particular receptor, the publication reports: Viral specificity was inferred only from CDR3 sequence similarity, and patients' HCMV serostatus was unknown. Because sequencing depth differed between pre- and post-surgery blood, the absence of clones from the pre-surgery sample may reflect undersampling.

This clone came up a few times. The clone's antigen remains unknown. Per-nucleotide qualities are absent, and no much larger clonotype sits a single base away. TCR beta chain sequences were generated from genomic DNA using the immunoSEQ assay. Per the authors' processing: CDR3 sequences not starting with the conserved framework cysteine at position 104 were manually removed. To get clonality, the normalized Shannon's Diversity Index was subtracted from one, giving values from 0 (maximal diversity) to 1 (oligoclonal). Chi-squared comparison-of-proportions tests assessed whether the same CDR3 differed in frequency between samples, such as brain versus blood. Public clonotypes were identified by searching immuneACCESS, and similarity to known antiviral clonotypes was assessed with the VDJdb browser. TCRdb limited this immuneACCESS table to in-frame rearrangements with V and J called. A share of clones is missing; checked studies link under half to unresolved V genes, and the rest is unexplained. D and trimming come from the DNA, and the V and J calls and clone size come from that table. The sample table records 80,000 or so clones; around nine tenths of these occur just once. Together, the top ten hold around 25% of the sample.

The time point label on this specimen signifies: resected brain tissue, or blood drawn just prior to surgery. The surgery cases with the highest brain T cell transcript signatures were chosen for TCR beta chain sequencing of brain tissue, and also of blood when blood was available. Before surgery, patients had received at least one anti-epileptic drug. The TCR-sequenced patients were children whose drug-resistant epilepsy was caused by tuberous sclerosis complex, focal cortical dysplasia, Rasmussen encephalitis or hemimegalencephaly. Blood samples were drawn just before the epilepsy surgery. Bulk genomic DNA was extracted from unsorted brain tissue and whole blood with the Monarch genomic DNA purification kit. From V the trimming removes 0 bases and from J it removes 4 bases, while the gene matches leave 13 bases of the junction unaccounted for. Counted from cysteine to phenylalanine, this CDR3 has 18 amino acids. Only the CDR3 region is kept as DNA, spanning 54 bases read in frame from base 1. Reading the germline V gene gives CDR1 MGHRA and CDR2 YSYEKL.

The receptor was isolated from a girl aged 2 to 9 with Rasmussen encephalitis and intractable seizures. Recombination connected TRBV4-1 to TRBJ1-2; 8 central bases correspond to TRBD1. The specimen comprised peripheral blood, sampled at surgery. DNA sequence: TGCGCCAGCAGCCAAGACCCCGGACAGGGCATCGGTCTCTATGGCTACACCTTC. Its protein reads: CASSQDPGQGIGLYGYTF.